This T cell receptor beta chain was sequenced in a study of blood T cell repertoires in COVID-19. Assay used: immunoSEQ multiplex PCR; TCRdb lists only in-frame clones, some missing. The sample yields 200,000 to 250,000 clones, over 70% seen once. The CDR3 loop spans 15 amino acids. The ends were cut back, 4 bases at V and 8 bases at J, with 19 bases in the middle. From germline, CDR1 is SGHKS and CDR2 YYEKEE (reference sequence). This clonotype was sampled from a woman in her sixties or seventies with acute or convalescent COVID-19. This sequence joins TRBV5-5 and TRBJ2-4; weak D call: TRBD2 (7 bases). Material: peripheral blood. CDR3 in amino acids: CASSIGGAGAYIQYF. The CDR3, as DNA: TGTGCCAGCAGCATTGGGGGGGCCGGGGCTTACATTCAGTACTTC.